This T cell receptor (beta chain) was obtained from a study of beta chain features in type 1 diabetes. Trimming shortened V by 5 bases and J by 4 bases, and 12 bases separated the two germline ends. CDR1 is SGHAT and CDR2 is FQNNGV in the germline V gene. The CDR3 length is 14 residues. The entirety of the isolated RNA underwent reverse transcription, so expressed TCRB transcripts were sequenced. Method: immunoSEQ multiplex PCR; TCRdb's copy keeps in-frame clones and lacks some. The table has around 690,000 clones, 12% seen once; the top ten hold 0.095% to 0.15%. In its sample, this clone was seen a few times. Antigen specificity is unknown. Study findings and constraints: Type 1 diabetes patients had moderately but significantly shorter TCRB CDR3s in all four CD4+ subsets.

The receptor's source is a young man with type 1 diabetes. V is TRBV11-2 and J is TRBJ2-4; D possibly matches TRBD1 or TRBD2 (5 bases each). What was sequenced was naive CD4+ T cells from blood. CDR3 amino acids: CASSIRDGKNIQYF. The CDR3 nucleotides read TGTGCCAGCAGCATCCGGGACGGAAAAAACATTCAGTACTTC.